This record concerns one T cell receptor (beta chain) sequence. Its specificity is not known. This record comes from a study of cytomegalovirus exposure and HLA in healthy donors. Regarding the study as a whole: A list of approximately 150 TCR beta chains associated with cytomegalovirus was given. CMV serostatus was the only immune exposure information that was available.

The germline V and J ends were trimmed by 6 bases and 5 bases, with 13 bases remaining between them. Germline V CDR1 and CDR2: LNHDA, SQIVND (reference sequence). This CDR3 contains 13 residues. 13 Jbeta primers and 60 Vbeta primers were used for the PCR. The protocol was immunoSEQ multiplex PCR, while the TCRdb copy is restricted to in-frame clones and leaves out a portion. The table has approximately 170,000 clones, about 80% seen once; the top ten hold around 1%. This rearrangement joins TRBV19 to TRBJ1-2; D remains ambiguous. This receptor was taken from a woman in her 40s in good health and CMV-seronegative. The sequencing sample was made of PBMCs. CDR3 residues: CASRVDQRYGYTF. CDR3 DNA sequence: TGTGCCAGTAGGGTCGACCAGCGGTATGGCTACACCTTC.